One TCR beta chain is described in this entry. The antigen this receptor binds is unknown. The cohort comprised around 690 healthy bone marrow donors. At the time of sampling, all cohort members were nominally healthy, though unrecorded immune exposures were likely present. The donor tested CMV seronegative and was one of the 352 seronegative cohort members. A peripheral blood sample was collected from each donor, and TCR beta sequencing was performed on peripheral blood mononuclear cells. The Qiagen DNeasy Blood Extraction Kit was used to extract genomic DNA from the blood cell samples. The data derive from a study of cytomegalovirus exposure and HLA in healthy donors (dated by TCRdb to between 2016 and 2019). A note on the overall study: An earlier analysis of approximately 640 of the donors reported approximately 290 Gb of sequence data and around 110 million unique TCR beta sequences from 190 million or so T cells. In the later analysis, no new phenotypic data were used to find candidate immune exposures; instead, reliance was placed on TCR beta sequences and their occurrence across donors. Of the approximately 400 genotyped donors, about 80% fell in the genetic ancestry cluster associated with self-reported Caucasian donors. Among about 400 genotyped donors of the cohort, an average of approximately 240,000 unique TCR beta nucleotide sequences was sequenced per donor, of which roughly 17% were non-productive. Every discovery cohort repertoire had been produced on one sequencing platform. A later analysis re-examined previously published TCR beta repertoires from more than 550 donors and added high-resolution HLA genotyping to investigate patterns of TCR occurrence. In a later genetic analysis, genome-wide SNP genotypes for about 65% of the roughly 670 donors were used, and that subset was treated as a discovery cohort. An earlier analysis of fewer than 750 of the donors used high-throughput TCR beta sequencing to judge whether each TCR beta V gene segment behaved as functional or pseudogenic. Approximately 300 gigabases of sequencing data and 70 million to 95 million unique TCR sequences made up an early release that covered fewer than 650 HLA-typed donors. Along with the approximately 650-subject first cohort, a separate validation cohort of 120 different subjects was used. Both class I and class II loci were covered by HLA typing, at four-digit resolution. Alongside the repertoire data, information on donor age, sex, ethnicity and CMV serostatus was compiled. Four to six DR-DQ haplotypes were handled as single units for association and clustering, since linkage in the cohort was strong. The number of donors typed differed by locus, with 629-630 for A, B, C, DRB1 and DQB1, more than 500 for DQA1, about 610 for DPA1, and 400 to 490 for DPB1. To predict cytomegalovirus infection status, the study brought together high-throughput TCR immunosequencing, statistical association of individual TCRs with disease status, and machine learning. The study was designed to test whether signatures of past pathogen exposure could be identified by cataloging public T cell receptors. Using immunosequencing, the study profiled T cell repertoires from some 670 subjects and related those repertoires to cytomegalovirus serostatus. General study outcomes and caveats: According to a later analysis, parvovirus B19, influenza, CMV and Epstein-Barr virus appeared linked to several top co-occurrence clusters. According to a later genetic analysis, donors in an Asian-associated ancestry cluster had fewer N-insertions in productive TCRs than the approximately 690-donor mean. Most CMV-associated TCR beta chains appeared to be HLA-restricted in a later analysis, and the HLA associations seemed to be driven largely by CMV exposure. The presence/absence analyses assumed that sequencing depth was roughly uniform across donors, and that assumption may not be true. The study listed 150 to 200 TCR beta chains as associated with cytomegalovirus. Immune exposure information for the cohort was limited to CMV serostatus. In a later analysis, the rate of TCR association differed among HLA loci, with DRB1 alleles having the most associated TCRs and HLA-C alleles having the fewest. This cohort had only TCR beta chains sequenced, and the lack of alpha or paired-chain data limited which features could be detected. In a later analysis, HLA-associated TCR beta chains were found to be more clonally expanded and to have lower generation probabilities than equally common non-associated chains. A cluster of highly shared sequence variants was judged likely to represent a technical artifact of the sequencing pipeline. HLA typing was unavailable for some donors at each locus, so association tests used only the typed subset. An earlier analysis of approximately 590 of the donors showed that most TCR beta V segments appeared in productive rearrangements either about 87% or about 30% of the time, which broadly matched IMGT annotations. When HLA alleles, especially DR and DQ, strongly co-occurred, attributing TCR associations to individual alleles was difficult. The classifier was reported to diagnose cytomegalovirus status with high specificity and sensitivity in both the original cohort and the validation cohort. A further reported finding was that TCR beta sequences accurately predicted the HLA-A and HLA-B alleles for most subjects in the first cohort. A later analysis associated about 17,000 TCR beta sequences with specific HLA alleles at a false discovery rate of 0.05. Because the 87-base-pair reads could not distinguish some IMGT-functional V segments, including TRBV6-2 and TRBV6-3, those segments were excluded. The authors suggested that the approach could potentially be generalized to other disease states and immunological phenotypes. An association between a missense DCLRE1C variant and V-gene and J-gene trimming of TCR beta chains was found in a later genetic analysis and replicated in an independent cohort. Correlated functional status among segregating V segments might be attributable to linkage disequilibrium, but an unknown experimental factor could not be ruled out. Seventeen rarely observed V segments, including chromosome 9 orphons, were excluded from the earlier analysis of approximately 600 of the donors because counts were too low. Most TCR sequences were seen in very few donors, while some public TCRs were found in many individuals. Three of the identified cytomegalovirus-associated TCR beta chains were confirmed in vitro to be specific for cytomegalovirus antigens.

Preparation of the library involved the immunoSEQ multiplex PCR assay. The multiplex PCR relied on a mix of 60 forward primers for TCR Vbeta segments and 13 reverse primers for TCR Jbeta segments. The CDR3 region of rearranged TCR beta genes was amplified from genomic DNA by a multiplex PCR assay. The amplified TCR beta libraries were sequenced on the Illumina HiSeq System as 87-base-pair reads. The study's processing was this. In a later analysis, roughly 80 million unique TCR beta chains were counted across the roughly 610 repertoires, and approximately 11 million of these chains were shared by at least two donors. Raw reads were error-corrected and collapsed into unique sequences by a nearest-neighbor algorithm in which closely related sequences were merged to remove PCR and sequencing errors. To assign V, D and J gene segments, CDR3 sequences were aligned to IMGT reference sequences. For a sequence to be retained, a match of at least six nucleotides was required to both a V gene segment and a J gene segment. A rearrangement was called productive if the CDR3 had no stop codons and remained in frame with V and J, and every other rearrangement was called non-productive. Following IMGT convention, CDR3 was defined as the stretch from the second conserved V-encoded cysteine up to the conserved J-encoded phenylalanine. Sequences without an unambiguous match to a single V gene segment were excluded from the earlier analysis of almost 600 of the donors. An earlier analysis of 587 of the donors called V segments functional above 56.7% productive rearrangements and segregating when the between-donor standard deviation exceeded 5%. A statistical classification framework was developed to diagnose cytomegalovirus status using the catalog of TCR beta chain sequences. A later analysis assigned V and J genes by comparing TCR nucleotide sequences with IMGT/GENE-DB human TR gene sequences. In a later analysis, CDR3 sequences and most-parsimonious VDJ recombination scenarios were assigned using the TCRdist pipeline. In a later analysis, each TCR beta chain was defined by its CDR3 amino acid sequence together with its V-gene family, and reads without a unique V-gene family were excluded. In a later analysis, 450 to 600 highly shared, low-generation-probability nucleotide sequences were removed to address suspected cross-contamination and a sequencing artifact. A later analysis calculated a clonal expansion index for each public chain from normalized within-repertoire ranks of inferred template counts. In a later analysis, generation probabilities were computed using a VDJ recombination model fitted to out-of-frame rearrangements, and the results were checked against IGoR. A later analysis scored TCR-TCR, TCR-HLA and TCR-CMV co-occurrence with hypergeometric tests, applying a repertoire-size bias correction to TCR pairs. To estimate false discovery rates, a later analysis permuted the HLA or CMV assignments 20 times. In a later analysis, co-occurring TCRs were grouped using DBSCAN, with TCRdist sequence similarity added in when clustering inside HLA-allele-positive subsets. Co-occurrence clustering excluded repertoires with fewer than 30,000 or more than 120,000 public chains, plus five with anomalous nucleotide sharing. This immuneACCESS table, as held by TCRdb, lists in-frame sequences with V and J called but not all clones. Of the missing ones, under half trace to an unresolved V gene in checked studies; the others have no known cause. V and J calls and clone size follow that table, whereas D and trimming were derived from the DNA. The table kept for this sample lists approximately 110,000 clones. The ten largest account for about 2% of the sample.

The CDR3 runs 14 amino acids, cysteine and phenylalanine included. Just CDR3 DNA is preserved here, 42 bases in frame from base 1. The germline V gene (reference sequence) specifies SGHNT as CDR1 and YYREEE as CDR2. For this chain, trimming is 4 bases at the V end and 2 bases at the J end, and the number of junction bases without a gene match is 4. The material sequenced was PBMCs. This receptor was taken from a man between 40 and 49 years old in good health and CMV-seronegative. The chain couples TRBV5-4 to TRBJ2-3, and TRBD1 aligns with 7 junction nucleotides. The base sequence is TGTGCCAGCAGCACGACAGGGATCACAGATACGCAGTATTTT. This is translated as CASSTTGITDTQYF.